This TCR beta chain was captured by sequencing in a study of blood T cell repertoires in COVID-19. Study at large: There were acute and convalescent COVID-19 samples, and they came from the United States, Italy and Spain. PBMCs, B-cell-depleted T cells, or T cells were the source of the cDNA or gDNA that made up the material.

The length of the CDR3 is 15 residues. Trimming took off 4 bases at V and 8 bases at J, with 16 bases between the two ends. Germline V gene sequence: CDR1 SGHDT, CDR2 YYEEEE. Authors' methods: For nucleated cells, counts were estimated from reference gene primer amplification. Assay: immunoSEQ multiplex PCR; the TCRdb copy retains only in-frame clones and omits some. V, J and clone size were drawn from that table, and D and trimming were deduced from the DNA. The data contain more than 90,000 clones, more than 75% of them seen just once; the ten biggest clones take up around 8%. Sequencing was done on a sample of peripheral blood. The sequence was obtained from a man between 65 and 79 years old with acute or convalescent COVID-19. The chain uses TRBV5-6 and TRBJ1-6; no definite D call. CDR3 sequence (DNA): TGTGCCAGCAGCCTTGGTCCGGGGAGGGATTCACCCCTCCACTTT. Protein: CASSLGPGRDSPLHF.